This TCR beta chain was obtained from a study of spatial heterogeneity in lung cancer. Across the study: The average count in raw reads for each unique TCR and UMI combination exceeded 9.5 appearances. Study results and limitations: Expanded intratumoral alpha and beta TCR counts tracked tumor mutation counts.

Time point described: sample taken at primary tumor resection. There were approximately 69 donors, all of them untreated patients with early-stage non-small cell lung cancer. Whole RNA, which was extracted from tumor, nontumor lung tissue or frozen PBMC, was sequenced without any cell sorting. This clonotype was counted ten times or more. Its specificity is not known. In the library, each TCR cDNA molecule bore its own unique molecular identifier. From the 5' RACE reads, TCRdb called clonotypes with MiXCR, one entry per CDR3 protein. Of some 15,000 distinct CDR3 sequences detected, under 8% appear once; the ten largest clones hold 7% to 10%. This CDR3 has 15 amino acids. In germline, CDR1 is SGHRS, CDR2 YFSETQ. V was clipped by 3 bases and J by 0 bases, with 12 bases between them.

This clonotype was sampled from a male donor with early-stage non-small cell lung cancer. The sequenced sample was lung tumor tissue, obtained at surgery. The chain recombines TRBV5-1 with TRBJ1-2; a weak D match, TRBD1 (6 bases). The CDR3 loop reads CASSSRTGTNYGYTF. The CDR3 bases are TGCGCCAGCAGCTCGAGAACAGGGACTAACTATGGCTACACCTTC.